One and the same sample provided the 24 T cell receptor beta chains below, sequenced in a study of T cells of healthy individuals. From the 5' RACE reads, TCRdb called clonotypes with MiXCR, one entry per CDR3 protein. This sample has around 63,000 distinct CDR3 sequences; about a sixth occur once, and the top ten carry about 4.7%. All receptors derive from a human donor in good health.

This clonotype showed up many times. The J gene is TRBJ2-3, the V gene TRBV29-1, with 7 positions matching TRBD2. The CDR3 contains 15 residues. The germline V gene encodes CDR1 SQVTM and CDR2 ANQGSEA. J gave up 6 bases and V 7 bases, and 16 bases lay outside the gene matches. CDR3 DNA sequence: TGCAGCGGTGACTCTGGGACTACCTTCCGGGATACGCAGTATTTT. This codes for CSGDSGTTFRDTQYF.

The sample holds a few counts of this clonotype. This sequence joins TRBV27 and TRBJ2-1, with 11 nucleotides matching TRBD2. Trimming cost V 4 bases and J 7 bases; bases outside gene matches: 12. Germline lookup yields CDR1 MNHEY and CDR2 SMNVEV (reference sequence). There are 17 residues in the CDR3. CDR3 protein: CASSSKKTSGALNEQFF. In DNA form, the CDR3 reads TGTGCCAGCAGTTCTAAAAAGACTAGCGGGGCCCTGAATGAGCAGTTCTTC.

To note about this clonotype: One end of the junction is discordant with germline, which a read error may explain. CDR3 bases: TGTGTCAGCAGTTACGAGGAGGGAACCTACGAGCAGTACTTC. This sequence encodes CVSSYEEGTYEQYF. The chain employs TRBV6-5 and TRBJ2-7; the D gene is possibly TRBD2 (6 bases). CDR1 and CDR2 from the germline V gene are MNHEY and SVGAGI. The CDR3 is made up of 14 amino acids.

This clonotype was counted ten times or more. The rearrangement joins TRBV3-1 to TRBJ1-4; TRBD1 agrees at 10 bases. With V trimmed by 0 bases and J by 8 bases, 12 bases remained unmatched. This CDR3 spans 18 amino acids. Germline loops: CDR1 LGHDT, CDR2 YNNKEL (reference sequence). CDR3 DNA sequence: TGTGCCAGCAGCCAAGATTTCACTTCCGGGACAGGGGCCGAAAAACTGTTTTTT. It translates to CASSQDFTSGTGAEKLFF. The whole variable domain, remainder taken from reference TRBV3-1 and TRBJ1-4, is DTAVSQTPKYLVTQMGNDKSIKCEQNLGHDTMYWYKQDSKKFLKIMFSYNNKELIINETVPNRFSPKSPDKAHLNLHINSLELGDSAVYFCASSQDFTSGTGAEKLFFGSGTQLSVL.

This clonotype turned up a few times. The chain employs TRBV7-6 and TRBJ1-1, with D perhaps matching TRBD1 (5 bases). Germline V gives CDR1 SGHVS, CDR2 FNYEAQ. The CDR3 is 13 amino acids. Trimming took 8 bases from V and 1 from J, leaving 11 bases between them. The CDR3 here is CASSGYANTEAFF. In DNA form, the CDR3 reads TGTGCCAGCTCAGGGTACGCGAACACTGAAGCTTTCTTT.

The V gene is TRBV20-1, the J gene TRBJ1-6; 7 bases align to TRBD1. The CDR3 runs to 13 residues. Looked up from germline, CDR1 is DFQATT and CDR2 is SNEGSKA (reference sequence). Trimming at V came to 3 bases and at J to 6 bases, leaving 2 bases not matched to a gene. The CDR3 here is CSASGDSNSPLHF. CDR3 nucleotides: TGCAGTGCTAGTGGGGACAGTAATTCACCCCTCCACTTT.

V is TRBV7-8 and J is TRBJ2-3; D may be TRBD1 or TRBD2 (5 bases each). This CDR3 is 15 amino acids long. Between the trimmed V and J ends, which lost 3 bases and 3 bases, there was a span of 13 bases. Germline assignment: CDR1 SGHVS and CDR2 FQNEAQ. The CDR3 nucleotides are TGTGCCAGCAGCTTCTGGGGCCGCGGGACAGATACGCAGTATTTT. It is translated as CASSFWGRGTDTQYF. The full variable domain, with the rest looked up from reference TRBV7-8 and TRBJ2-3, is GAGVSQSPRYKVAKRGQDVALRCDPISGHVSLFWYQQALGQGPEFLTYFQNEAQLDKSGLPSDRFFAERPEGSVSTLKIQRTQQEDSAVYLCASSFWGRGTDTQYFGPGTRLTVL.

This chain joins TRBV6-6 and TRBJ2-7; perhaps TRBD1 as D (6 bases). Trimming shortened V by 6 bases and J by 4 bases, and 16 bases separated the two germline ends. CDR1 and CDR2 (germline): MNHNY, SVGAGI (reference sequence). This CDR3 contains 14 residues. For the CDR3, the DNA is TGTGCCAGCAGGAATACAGGGACGGGGTACGAGCAGTACTTC. Residues: CASRNTGTGYEQYF.

This clonotype appeared many times. CDR3: CASSLGGPTSYEQYF. The CDR3 coding sequence is TGTGCCAGCAGCTTAGGGGGACCAACCTCCTACGAGCAGTACTTC. The chain has TRBV7-9 and TRBJ2-7; D is possibly TRBD1 or TRBD2 (5 bases each). V was clipped by 1 base and J by 0 bases, with 10 bases between them. Germline V gives CDR1 SEHNR, CDR2 FQNEAQ (reference sequence). The CDR3 is 15 residues long.

The chain has TRBV30 and TRBJ1-1; D is undetermined. V lost 0 bases to trimming and J lost 1 base, with 6 bases between them. CDR3 size: 13 residues. The germline V gene has CDR1 GTSNPN and CDR2 SVGIG (reference sequence). CDR3 protein: CAWSVTQNTEAFF. CDR3 in DNA: TGTGCCTGGAGTGTAACTCAGAACACTGAAGCTTTCTTT.

This sequence joins TRBV28 and TRBJ1-1; tentative D call: TRBD1 (5 bases). The germline V gene has CDR1 MDHEN and CDR2 SYDVKM. V shed 4 bases and J shed 1 base, with 13 bases lying between them. The CDR3 runs 15 residues. CDR3 bases: TGTGCCAGCAGTTCCCTTGGCAGGGAGAACACTGAAGCTTTCTTT. This sequence encodes CASSSLGRENTEAFF.

V usage is TRBV3-1 and J usage is TRBJ2-3; D is ambiguous. The DNA matches TRBJ1-5 better at its end, which makes the J call doubtful. Germline V gene sequence: CDR1 LGHDT, CDR2 YNNKEL (reference sequence). The length of the CDR3 is 13 residues. The CDR3 here is CASSQPPTDTQHF. Here the CDR3 DNA reads TGTGCCAGCAGCCAACCTCCCACAGATACGCAGCATTTT.

The V call is TRBV20-1, the J call TRBJ1-6; 10 nucleotides agree with TRBD1. With V trimmed by 1 base and J by 7 bases, 7 bases remained unmatched. This CDR3 region has 16 residues. Germline CDR1 DFQATT, CDR2 SNEGSKA (reference sequence). The CDR3 nucleotides are TGCAGTGCTAGAGTGGGGACAGGGGCTACAAATTCACCCCTCCACTTT. This gives the protein CSARVGTGATNSPLHF.

This clonotype was counted many times. The chain has TRBV20-1 and TRBJ2-3; D is uncertain. CDR1 and CDR2 from the germline V gene are DFQATT and SNEGSKA (reference sequence). This CDR3 is built from 14 residues. V lost 3 bases and J lost 3, with 13 bases in between. The CDR3 here is CSASPDRNTDTQYF. CDR3 coding DNA: TGCAGTGCTAGCCCGGATCGGAATACAGATACGCAGTATTTT.

This clonotype has a count of ten or more. The chain carries TRBV6-5 and TRBJ2-1; no definite D call. CDR1 MNHEY and CDR2 SVGAGI come from the germline V gene. The V gene lost 1 base and the J gene lost 13 bases, with 8 bases spanning the gap. The CDR3 loop spans 11 amino acids. CDR3: CASSYLGLQFF. The DNA for the CDR3 is TGTGCCAGCAGTTACTTGGGGTTACAGTTCTTC.

The table lists this clonotype with many counts. The gene calls are TRBV20-1 and TRBJ2-5, with a possible D match to TRBD2 (6 bases). Trimming took off 2 bases at V and 4 bases at J, with 11 bases between the two ends. The CDR3 consists of 13 residues. Germline CDR1 DFQATT, CDR2 SNEGSKA (reference sequence). Here the CDR3 reads CSARNLGGETQYF. The CDR3 coding sequence is TGCAGTGCTAGAAATCTCGGGGGAGAGACCCAGTACTTC.

This clonotype was observed a handful of times. The rearrangement uses TRBV7-9 and TRBJ1-4; no firm D call. Germline-derived CDR1 and CDR2 are SEHNR and FQNEAQ (reference sequence). The CDR3 runs to 14 residues. Trimming cost V 3 bases and J 0 bases, with 5 bases left between them. The CDR3 DNA reads as TGTGCCAGCAGCTTGAGGGCAACTAATGAAAAACTGTTTTTT. It encodes CASSLRATNEKLFF.

This clonotype appeared a few times. The V gene is TRBV12-3 or TRBV12-4, the J gene TRBJ1-1; D unclear. The CDR3 runs to 16 residues. V gave up 6 bases and J gave up 7 bases, with 24 bases separating them. In DNA, the CDR3 is TGTGCCAGCAGACTACAACCCGAATTCAGCGGCGGTGAAGCTTTCTTT. This encodes CASRLQPEFSGGEAFF.

This clonotype was seen at least ten times. The J gene is TRBJ2-1, the V gene TRBV21-1; the table gives TRBD1 as D, unverified against the DNA. TRBV21-1 is deemed a pseudogene. The CDR3 sequence is 15 residues long. CDR3 region: CASRSPQGKDNEQFF. CDR3 DNA sequence: TGTGCCAGCAGAAGTCCCCAGGGGAAGGACAATGAGCAGTTCTTC.

This clonotype was seen ten or more times. The rearrangement joins TRBV7-3 to TRBJ2-3; 8 positions match TRBD1. Germline CDR1 and CDR2: SGHTA and FQGTGA. The V segment lost 5 bases and the J segment 5 bases; nucleotides outside the gene matches: 12. CDR3 size: 16 residues. This CDR3 reads CASSLGTGSQGDTQYF. Written as DNA, the CDR3 is TGTGCCAGCAGCCTAGGGACAGGTTCACAAGGAGATACGCAGTATTTT.

This clonotype was seen repeatedly, ten times or more. The CDR3 loop is CASSLGGGADTIYF. The CDR3 region has the DNA TGTGCCAGCAGCCTGGGGGGAGGAGCGGACACCATATATTTT. The chain is built from TRBV5-5 and TRBJ1-3; possible D gene TRBD1, 5 bases. Trimming left V 4 bases short and J 8 bases short, with 16 bases between. Germline V gene sequence: CDR1 SGHKS, CDR2 YYEKEE (reference sequence). This CDR3 has 14 amino acids. Supplemented by reference TRBV5-5 and TRBJ1-3, the full variable domain reads DAGVTQSPTHLIKTRGQQVTLRCSPISGHKSVSWYQQVLGQGPQFIFQYYEKEERGRGNFPDRFSARQFPNYSSELNVNALLLGDSALYLCASSLGGGADTIYFGEGSWLTVV.

A word on this clonotype: This may stem from a read error, because a much larger clone lies one nucleotide away. Given the absence of the conserved phenylalanine or tryptophan at the CDR3 end, a read error is likely. The chain has TRBV10-2 and TRBJ2-7; D remains unclear. Per germline, CDR1 WSHSY and CDR2 SAAADI. V dropped 0 bases and J dropped 4 bases, with 7 bases sitting between them. The CDR3 sequence is 13 residues long. This CDR3 reads CASSESRRYEQYS. The CDR3 DNA follows: TGCGCCAGCAGTGAGTCACGGAGATACGAGCAGTACTCC.

The chain joins TRBV11-2 to TRBJ2-7; the D call may be TRBD1 or TRBD2 (5 bases each). Germline V gives CDR1 SGHAT, CDR2 FQNNGV. The V end was cut by 4 bases, the J end by 2 bases, with 12 bases between. The CDR3 is 14 amino acids. CDR3 residues: CASSSPGRPYEQYF. The CDR3 nucleotides read TGTGCCAGCAGCTCTCCGGGACGCCCCTACGAGCAGTACTTC.

This clonotype has ten or more counts. The chain employs TRBV28 and TRBJ2-1; 10 bases are a match to TRBD1. This CDR3 region has 14 residues. In germline, CDR1 is MDHEN, CDR2 SYDVKM. Trimming removed 11 bases from V and 8 bases from J; junction bases left unmatched: 12. The CDR3, as DNA: TGTGCCGGCGCCCGGACAGGGGGTAGCGATGAGCAGTTCTTC. It is translated as CAGARTGGSDEQFF.